The TCR beta chain under discussion was sequenced for a study of glioma-infiltrating T cells after dendritic cell vaccination. Study context: Between the early 2000s and the early 2010s, patients got autologous tumor lysate-pulsed dendritic cell vaccines. Notes on the study in general: Higher pretreatment TIL content predicted longer progression-free time and survival.

TCRB CDR3 was amplified from 2 ug genomic DNA or less. Primers: 60 V beta forward and 13 J beta reverse. Measured with immunoSEQ multiplex PCR; TCRdb has only the in-frame clones, and not every one. The data contain around 60,000 clones, 85% to 90% of them seen just once; the ten biggest clones take up about 9%. Time point specified: after dendritic cell vaccination, including at tumor progression/relapse. V lost 1 base to trimming and J lost 7 bases, with 7 bases between them. CDR1 and CDR2 (germline): LGHNT, FRNRAP. This CDR3 contains 13 residues. Details on this clone: The antigen is unknown.

The J gene is TRBJ2-2, the V gene TRBV12-5; the D gene is possibly TRBD1 (5 bases). This sample comprised blood, obtained after dendritic cell vaccination. The receptor's source is a human donor with glioblastoma. CDR3 loop: CASGLGTNGELFF. DNA of the CDR3: TGTGCTAGTGGTTTGGGGACAAACGGGGAGCTGTTTTTT.